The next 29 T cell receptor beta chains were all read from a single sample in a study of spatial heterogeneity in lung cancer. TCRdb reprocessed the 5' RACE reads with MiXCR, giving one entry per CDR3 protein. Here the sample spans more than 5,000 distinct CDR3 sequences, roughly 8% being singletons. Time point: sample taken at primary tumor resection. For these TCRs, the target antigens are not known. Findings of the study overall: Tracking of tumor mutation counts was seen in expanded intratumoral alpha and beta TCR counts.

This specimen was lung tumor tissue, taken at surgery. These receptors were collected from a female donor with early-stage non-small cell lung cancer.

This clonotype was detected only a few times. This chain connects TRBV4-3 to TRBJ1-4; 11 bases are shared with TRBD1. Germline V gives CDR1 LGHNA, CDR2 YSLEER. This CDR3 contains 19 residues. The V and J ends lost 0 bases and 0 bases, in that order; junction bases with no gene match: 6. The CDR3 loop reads CASSQDLGTGGSTNEKLFF. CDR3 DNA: TGCGCCAGCAGCCAAGATCTGGGGACAGGGGGGTCAACTAATGAAAAACTGTTTTTT.

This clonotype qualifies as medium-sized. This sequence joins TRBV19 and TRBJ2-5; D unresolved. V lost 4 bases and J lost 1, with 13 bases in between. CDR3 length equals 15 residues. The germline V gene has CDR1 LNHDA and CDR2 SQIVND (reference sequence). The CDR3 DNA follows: TGTGCCAGTAGTAGTGGTATTATGCGCCAAGAGACCCAGTACTTC. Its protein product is CASSSGIMRQETQYF.

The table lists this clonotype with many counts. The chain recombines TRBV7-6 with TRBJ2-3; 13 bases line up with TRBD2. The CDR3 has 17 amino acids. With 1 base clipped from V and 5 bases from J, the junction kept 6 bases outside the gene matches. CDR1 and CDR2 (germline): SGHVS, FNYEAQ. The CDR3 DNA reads TGTGCCAGCAGCTTAGTACTAGCGGGGGGGCCAGGAGATACGCAGTATTTT. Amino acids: CASSLVLAGGPGDTQYF.

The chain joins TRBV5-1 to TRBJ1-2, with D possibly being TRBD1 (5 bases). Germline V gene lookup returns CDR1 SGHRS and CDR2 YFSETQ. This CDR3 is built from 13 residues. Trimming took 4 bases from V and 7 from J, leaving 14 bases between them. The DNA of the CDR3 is TGCGCCAGCAGCACTTGGGACTCAGGTGGCTACACCTTC. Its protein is CASSTWDSGGYTF.

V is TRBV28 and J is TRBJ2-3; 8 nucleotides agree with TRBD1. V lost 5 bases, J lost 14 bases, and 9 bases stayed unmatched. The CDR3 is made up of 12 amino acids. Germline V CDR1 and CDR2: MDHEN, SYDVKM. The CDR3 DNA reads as TGTGCCAGCAGTACAGGGACAGGAGAGTGGTATTTT. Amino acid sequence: CASSTGTGEWYF.

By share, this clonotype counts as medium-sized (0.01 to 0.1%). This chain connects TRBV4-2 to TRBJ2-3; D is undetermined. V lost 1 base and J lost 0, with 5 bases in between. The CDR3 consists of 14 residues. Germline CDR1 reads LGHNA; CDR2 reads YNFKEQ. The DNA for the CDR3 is TGTGCCAGCAGCCAAGGATCTAGCACAGATACGCAGTATTTT. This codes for CASSQGSSTDTQYF.

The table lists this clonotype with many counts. Here the CDR3 reads CASSLLAVNTGELFF. The DNA for the CDR3 is TGTGCCAGCAGTTTACTAGCGGTTAACACCGGGGAGCTGTTTTTT. The chain recombines TRBV27 with TRBJ2-2; 7 positions match TRBD2. The J segment lost 2 bases and the V segment lost 2 bases, leaving 2 bases of the junction unmatched. Per germline, CDR1 MNHEY and CDR2 SMNVEV (reference sequence). CDR3 length equals 15 residues.

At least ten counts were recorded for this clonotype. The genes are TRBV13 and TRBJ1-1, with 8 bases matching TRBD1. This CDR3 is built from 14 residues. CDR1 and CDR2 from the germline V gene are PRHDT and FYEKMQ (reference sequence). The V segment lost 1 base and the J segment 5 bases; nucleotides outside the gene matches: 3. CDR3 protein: CASSLEDRETEAFF. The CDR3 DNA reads TGTGCCAGCAGCTTAGAGGACAGGGAAACTGAAGCTTTCTTT.

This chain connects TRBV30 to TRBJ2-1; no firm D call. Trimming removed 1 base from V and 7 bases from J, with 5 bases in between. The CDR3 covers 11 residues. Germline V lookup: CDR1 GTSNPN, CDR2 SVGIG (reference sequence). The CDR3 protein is CAWSEPNEQFF. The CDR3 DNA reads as TGTGCCTGGAGTGAGCCTAATGAGCAGTTCTTC.

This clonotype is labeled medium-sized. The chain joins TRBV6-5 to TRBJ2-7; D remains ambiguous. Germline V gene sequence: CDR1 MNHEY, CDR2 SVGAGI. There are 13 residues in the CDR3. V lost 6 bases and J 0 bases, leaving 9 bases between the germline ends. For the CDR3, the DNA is TGTGCCAGCAGCCCCAGGAGCTCCTACGAGCAGTACTTC. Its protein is CASSPRSSYEQYF.

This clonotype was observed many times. The CDR3 protein is CASSGDRGLFGLAASSTDTQYF. The CDR3 coding sequence is TGTGCCAGCAGTGGGGACAGGGGATTATTCGGACTAGCGGCCTCTAGCACAGATACGCAGTATTTT. The rearrangement uses TRBV2 and TRBJ2-3, with D perhaps TRBD1 or TRBD2 (10 bases each). Trimming took off 4 bases at V and 0 bases at J, with 32 bases between the two ends. Per the germline V gene, CDR1 is SNHLY and CDR2 is FYNNEI. This CDR3 is 22 amino acids long. Together with reference TRBV2 and TRBJ2-3, the CDR3 gives the full variable domain: EPEVTQTPSHQVTQMGQEVILRCVPISNHLYFYWYRQILGQKVEFLVSFYNNEISEKSEIFDDQFSVERPDGSNFTLKIRSTKLEDSAMYFCASSGDRGLFGLAASSTDTQYFGPGTRLTVL.

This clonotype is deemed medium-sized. CDR3 protein: CASSWGTSTFDEQFF. DNA for the CDR3: TGTGCCAGCAGTTGGGGGACTAGTACTTTCGATGAGCAGTTCTTC. The chain uses TRBV12-3 or TRBV12-4 and TRBJ2-1; 8 bases are a match to TRBD2. The trim removed 4 bases at V and 8 bases at J, leaving 10 bases unmatched. This CDR3 has 15 amino acids.

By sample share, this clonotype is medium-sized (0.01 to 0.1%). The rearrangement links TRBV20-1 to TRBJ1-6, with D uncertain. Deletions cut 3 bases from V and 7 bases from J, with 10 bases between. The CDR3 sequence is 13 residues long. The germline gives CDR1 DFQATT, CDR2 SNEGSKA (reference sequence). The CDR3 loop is CSASGRINSPLHF. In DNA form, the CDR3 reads TGCAGTGCTAGTGGCCGGATCAATTCACCCCTCCACTTT.

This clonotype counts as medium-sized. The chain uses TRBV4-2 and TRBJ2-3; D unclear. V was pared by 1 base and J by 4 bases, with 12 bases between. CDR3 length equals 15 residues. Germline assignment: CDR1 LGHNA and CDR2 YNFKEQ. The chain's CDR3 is CASSQVDIRPDTQYF. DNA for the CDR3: TGTGCCAGCAGCCAAGTCGACATACGCCCAGATACGCAGTATTTT.

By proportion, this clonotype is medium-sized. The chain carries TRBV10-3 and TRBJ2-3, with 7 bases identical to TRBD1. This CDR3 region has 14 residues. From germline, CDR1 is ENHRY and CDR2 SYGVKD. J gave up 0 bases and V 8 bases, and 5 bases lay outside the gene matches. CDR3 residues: CAISDRVSTDTQYF. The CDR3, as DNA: TGTGCCATCTCCGACAGGGTTAGCACAGATACGCAGTATTTT.

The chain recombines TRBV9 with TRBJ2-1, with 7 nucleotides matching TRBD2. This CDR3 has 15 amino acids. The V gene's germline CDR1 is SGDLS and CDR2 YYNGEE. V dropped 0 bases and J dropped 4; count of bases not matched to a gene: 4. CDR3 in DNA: TGTGCCAGCAGCGTAGCAAGCGGGGTATACAATGAGCAGTTCTTC. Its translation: CASSVASGVYNEQFF. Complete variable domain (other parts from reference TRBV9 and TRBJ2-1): DSGVTQTPKHLITATGQRVTLRCSPRSGDLSVYWYQQSLDQGLQFLIQYYNGEERAKGNILERFSAQQFPDLHSELNLSSLELGDSALYFCASSVASGVYNEQFFGPGTRLTVL.

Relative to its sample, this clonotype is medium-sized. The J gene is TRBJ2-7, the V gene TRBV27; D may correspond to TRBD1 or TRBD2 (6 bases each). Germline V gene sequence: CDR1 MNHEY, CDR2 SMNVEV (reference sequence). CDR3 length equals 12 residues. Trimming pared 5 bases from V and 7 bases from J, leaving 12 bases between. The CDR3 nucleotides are TGTGCCAGCAGTAAGGGGGGAGGTGAGCAGTACTTC. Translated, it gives CASSKGGGEQYF.

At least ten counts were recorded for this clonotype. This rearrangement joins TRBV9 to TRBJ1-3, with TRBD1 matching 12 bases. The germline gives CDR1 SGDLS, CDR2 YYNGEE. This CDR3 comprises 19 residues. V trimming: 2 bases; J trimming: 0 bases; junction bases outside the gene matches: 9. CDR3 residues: CASSVTGTGGPSSGNTIYF. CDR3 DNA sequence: TGTGCCAGCAGCGTGACCGGGACAGGGGGCCCTAGCTCTGGAAACACCATATATTTT. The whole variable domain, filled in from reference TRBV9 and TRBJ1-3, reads DSGVTQTPKHLITATGQRVTLRCSPRSGDLSVYWYQQSLDQGLQFLIQYYNGEERAKGNILERFSAQQFPDLHSELNLSSLELGDSALYFCASSVTGTGGPSSGNTIYFGEGSWLTVV.

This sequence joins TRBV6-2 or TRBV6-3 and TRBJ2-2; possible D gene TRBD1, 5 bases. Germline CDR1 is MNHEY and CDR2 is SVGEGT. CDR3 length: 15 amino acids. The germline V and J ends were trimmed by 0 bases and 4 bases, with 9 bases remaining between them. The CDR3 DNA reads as TGTGCCAGCAGTTACTCCACAGGACCCACCGGGGAGCTGTTTTTT. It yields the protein CASSYSTGPTGELFF.

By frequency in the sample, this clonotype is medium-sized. This chain's CDR3 is CASSRSRQDTQYF. In DNA, the CDR3 is TGTGCCAGCAGCCGAAGTAGGCAAGATACGCAGTATTTT. This chain joins TRBV7-3 and TRBJ2-3; D ambiguous. With 5 bases removed from V and 5 bases from J, the gap between germline ends came to 11 bases. From germline, CDR1 is SGHTA and CDR2 FQGTGA. This CDR3 has 13 amino acids.

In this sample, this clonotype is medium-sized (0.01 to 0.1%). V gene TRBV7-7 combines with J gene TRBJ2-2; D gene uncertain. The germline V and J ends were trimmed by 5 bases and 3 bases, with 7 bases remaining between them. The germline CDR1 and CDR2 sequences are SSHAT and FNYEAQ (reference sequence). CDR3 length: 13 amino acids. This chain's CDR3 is CASSEKYTGELFF. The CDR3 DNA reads TGTGCCAGCAGCGAAAAGTACACCGGGGAGCTGTTTTTT. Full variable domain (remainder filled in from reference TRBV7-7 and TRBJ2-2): GAGVSQSPRYKVTKRGQDVTLRCDPISSHATLYWYQQALGQGPEFLTYFNYEAQPDKSGLPSDRFSAERPEGSISTLTIQRTEQRDSAMYRCASSEKYTGELFFGEGSRLTVL.

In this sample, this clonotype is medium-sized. This CDR3 is CASSKRAASTTDTQYF. The CDR3 DNA reads TGTGCCAGCAGCAAACGAGCGGCTTCCACAACAGATACGCAGTATTTT. The chain links TRBV7-8 to TRBJ2-3, with TRBD2 as a possible D gene (5 bases). Trimming shortened V by 5 bases and J by 3 bases, and 18 bases separated the two germline ends. CDR1 is SGHVS and CDR2 is FQNEAQ in the germline V gene. The CDR3 totals 16 residues.

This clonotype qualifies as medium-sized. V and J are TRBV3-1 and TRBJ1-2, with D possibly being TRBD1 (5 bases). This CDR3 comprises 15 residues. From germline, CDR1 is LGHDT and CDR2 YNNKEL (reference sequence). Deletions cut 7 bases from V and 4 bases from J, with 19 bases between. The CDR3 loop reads CASNPDPMRGYGYTF. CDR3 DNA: TGTGCCAGCAACCCAGACCCCATGAGGGGCTATGGCTACACCTTC.

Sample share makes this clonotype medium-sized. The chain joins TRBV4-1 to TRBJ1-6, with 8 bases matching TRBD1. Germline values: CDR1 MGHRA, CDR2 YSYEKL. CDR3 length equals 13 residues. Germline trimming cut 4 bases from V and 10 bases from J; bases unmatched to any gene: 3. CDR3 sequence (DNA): TGCGCCAGCAGCCCCGGACAGGGCTCACCCCTCCACTTT. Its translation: CASSPGQGSPLHF.

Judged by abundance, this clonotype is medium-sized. The CDR3 DNA is TGTGCCAGCAGCCCTATGACAGGGCGCTACGAGCAGTACTTC. Translating gives CASSPMTGRYEQYF. The chain joins TRBV7-2 to TRBJ2-7; the match to TRBD1 covers 7 bases. The germline V gene encodes CDR1 SGHTA and CDR2 FQGNSA. V shed 5 bases and J 3 bases; nucleotides not matched to a gene: 7. There are 14 residues in the CDR3.

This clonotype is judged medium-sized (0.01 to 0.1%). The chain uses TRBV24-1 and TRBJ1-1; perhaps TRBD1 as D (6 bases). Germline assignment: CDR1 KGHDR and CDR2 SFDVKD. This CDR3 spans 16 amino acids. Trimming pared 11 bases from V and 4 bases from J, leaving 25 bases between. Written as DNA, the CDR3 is TGTGCCAACCGGGAGGGGTTCACAGGGTTGGTCACTGAAGCTTTCTTT. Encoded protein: CANREGFTGLVTEAFF.

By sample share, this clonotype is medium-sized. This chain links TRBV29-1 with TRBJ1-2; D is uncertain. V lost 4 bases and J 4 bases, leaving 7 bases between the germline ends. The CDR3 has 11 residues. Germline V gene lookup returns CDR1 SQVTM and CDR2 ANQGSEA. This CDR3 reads CSVGEGYGYTF. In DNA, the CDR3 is TGCAGCGTTGGAGAGGGCTATGGCTACACCTTC.

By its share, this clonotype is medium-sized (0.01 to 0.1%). CDR3 bases: TGCAGTGCTAGCGGACAGACCGATGAAAAACTGTTTTTT. Translating gives CSASGQTDEKLFF. V gene TRBV20-1 combines with J gene TRBJ1-4; tentatively, D is TRBD1 (6 bases). The CDR3 contains 13 residues. The V gene's germline CDR1 is DFQATT and CDR2 SNEGSKA (reference sequence). Trimming took 3 bases from V and 6 from J, leaving 11 bases between them.

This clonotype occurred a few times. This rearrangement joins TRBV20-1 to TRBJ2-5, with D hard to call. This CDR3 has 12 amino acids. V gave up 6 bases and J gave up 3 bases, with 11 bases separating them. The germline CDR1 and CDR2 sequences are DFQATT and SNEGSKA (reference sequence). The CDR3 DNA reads TGCAGTGCCCCCGCACGTAAAGAGACCCAGTACTTC. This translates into CSAPARKETQYF.